This is a list of T cell receptor beta chains from one sample in a study of cytomegalovirus exposure and HLA in healthy donors. Method: immunoSEQ multiplex PCR; TCRdb's copy keeps in-frame clones and lacks some. The sample yields 200,000 to 300,000 clones, 87% seen once. The material sequenced was PBMCs. The receptors stem from a young man in good health and CMV-seronegative. Both conserved end residues are part of each CDR3. The D gene is left open where the match is weak. Size values are once, few and many counts, or a class for expanded clones, and some rows have none.

D gene: NA; clone size: NA; V gene: TRBV12-2; J gene: TRBJ1-2; CDR3 DNA: TGTGCAAGTCGCTTATACCCCCTGGACAGAAAGGTCTATGGCTACACCTTC; CDR3 protein: CASRLYPLDRKVYGYTF
D gene: NA; clone size: NA; V gene: TRBV7-9; J gene: TRBJ2-1; CDR3 DNA: TGTGCCAGCAGCTTGGGCCTAGGGGAAAAAAATGAGCAGTTCTTC; CDR3 protein: CASSLGLGEKNEQFF
D gene: NA; clone size: NA; V gene: TRBV11-2; J gene: TRBJ1-3; CDR3 DNA: TGTGCCAGCAGCTTCTACACAGATGGAAACACCATATATTTT; CDR3 protein: CASSFYTDGNTIYF
D gene: TRBD1; clone size: once; V gene: TRBV5-6; J gene: TRBJ2-7; CDR3 DNA: TGTGCCAGCAGCTCCCTCGGGACAGGGATCAACGAGCAGTACTTC; CDR3 protein: CASSSLGTGINEQYF
D gene: NA; clone size: NA; V gene: TRBV6-4; J gene: TRBJ2-5; CDR3 DNA: TGTGCCAGCAGCCCGACTGCACCCCCTAGGAAAGAGACCCAGTACTTC; CDR3 protein: CASSPTAPPRKETQYF
D gene: NA; clone size: NA; V gene: TRBV23-1; J gene: TRBJ1-2; CDR3 DNA: TGCGCCAGCAGTCAACCAGGGCCTAACTATGGCTACACCTTC; CDR3 protein: CASSQPGPNYGYTF
D gene: TRBD1; clone size: NA; V gene: TRBV25-1; J gene: TRBJ1-1; CDR3 DNA: TGTGCCAGCAGTGAAACAGGGGTGAACACTGAAGCTTTCTTT; CDR3 protein: CASSETGVNTEAFF
D gene: TRBD1; clone size: NA; V gene: TRBV19; J gene: TRBJ2-1; CDR3 DNA: TGTGCCAGTAGTACTCTGACAGGGGCTCGCAATGAGCAGTTCTTC; CDR3 protein: CASSTLTGARNEQFF
D gene: NA; clone size: NA; V gene: TRBV4-3; J gene: TRBJ2-3; CDR3 DNA: TGCGCCAGCAGCCCCGGAGCCTTGCGGTCGGCAGATACGCAGTATTTT; CDR3 protein: CASSPGALRSADTQYF
D gene: NA; clone size: NA; V gene: TRBV19; J gene: TRBJ2-7; CDR3 DNA: TGTGCCAGTAGTGTTCCGGGACACATACCCTTATCCTACGAGCAGTACTTC; CDR3 protein: CASSVPGHIPLSYEQYF
D gene: NA; clone size: once; V gene: TRBV19; J gene: TRBJ1-4; CDR3 DNA: TGTGCCAGTAGTGAAAGGGGAGGTGAAAAACTGTTTTTT; CDR3 protein: CASSERGGEKLFF
D gene: TRBD1; clone size: NA; V gene: TRBV28; J gene: TRBJ2-2; CDR3 DNA: TGTGCCAGCAGTTTCTCATCCACAGGGGCCGGGGAGCTGTTTTTT; CDR3 protein: CASSFSSTGAGELFF
D gene: TRBD1; clone size: NA; V gene: TRBV19; J gene: TRBJ1-2; CDR3 DNA: TGTGCCAGTAGTATGGACCACAGGGGTAACTATGGCTACACCTTC; CDR3 protein: CASSMDHRGNYGYTF
D gene: NA; clone size: NA; V gene: TRBV28; J gene: TRBJ1-4; CDR3 DNA: TGTGCCAGCAGTTCCTCGGGGGGGCCTAATGAAAAACTGTTTTTT; CDR3 protein: CASSSSGGPNEKLFF
D gene: NA; clone size: NA; V gene: TRBV15; J gene: TRBJ2-1; CDR3 DNA: TGTGCCACCAGCGAGCGGTACAATGAGCAGTTCTTC; CDR3 protein: CATSERYNEQFF
D gene: TRBD1; clone size: NA; V gene: TRBV11-2; J gene: TRBJ2-7; CDR3 DNA: TGTGCCAGCAGCAAACTCCGCCGGGACAGGGACGAGCAGTACTTC; CDR3 protein: CASSKLRRDRDEQYF
D gene: NA; clone size: NA; V gene: TRBV28; J gene: TRBJ2-7; CDR3 DNA: TGTGCCATCAAGGCAGGGTCAACCTACGAGCAGTACTTC; CDR3 protein: CAIKAGSTYEQYF
D gene: NA; clone size: NA; V gene: TRBV12-5; J gene: TRBJ1-1; CDR3 DNA: TGTGCTAGTGGTCTGGGACGGGGGGGAGGTGAAGCTTTCTTT; CDR3 protein: CASGLGRGGGEAFF
D gene: NA; clone size: few; V gene: TRBV10-3; J gene: TRBJ1-4; CDR3 DNA: TGTGCCATCAGTGAGGCCGTACACCGCGGAAATGAAAAACTGTTTTTT; CDR3 protein: CAISEAVHRGNEKLFF
D gene: NA; clone size: NA; V gene: TRBV7-9; J gene: TRBJ1-2; CDR3 DNA: TGTGCCAGCACGTACAGTAACTATGGCTACACCTTC; CDR3 protein: CASTYSNYGYTF
D gene: NA; clone size: many; V gene: TRBV27; J gene: TRBJ2-7; CDR3 DNA: TGTGCCAGCAGTTACGGCAGCCCTAGAGAGCAGTACTTC; CDR3 protein: CASSYGSPREQYF
D gene: NA; clone size: NA; V gene: TRBV7-6; J gene: TRBJ2-2; CDR3 DNA: TGTGCCAGCAGCTTTGACTCGGGATCGAACACCGGGGAGCTGTTTTTT; CDR3 protein: CASSFDSGSNTGELFF